The sample holds many counts of the clone carrying this T cell receptor (beta chain). The antigen is not known. TCRdb processed the PCR reads anew with MiXCR; each CDR3 protein has one entry. The sample holds some 650,000 distinct CDR3 sequences, 20% seen once. This entry comes from a study of molecular identifiers for immune sequencing clone quantification. Points from the study as a whole: Jurkat TCR RNA that was spiked in from one cell was reportedly detectable among some 970,000 naive cells. Clonotypes surpassing 20 RNA copies contained over 99% of effector molecules, versus under 1% in naive cells.

Sequencing was performed on naive CD8+ T cells from blood, with Jurkat cell RNA spiked in. Subset here: FACS-sorted CD8+CD4-CCR7+CD45RA+ naive T cells. This TCR was sampled from a human donor in good health. Some libraries in this study had Jurkat cell RNA spiked in.

CDR3 sequence (DNA): TGTGCCAGCAGCCTACACCTCACTGAAGCTTTCTTT. Encoded protein: CASSLHLTEAFF. The chain carries TRBV5-4 and TRBJ1-1; D remains unclear. CDR1 SGHNT and CDR2 YYREEE come from the germline V gene (reference sequence). V was trimmed by 4 bases and J by 4 bases, leaving 8 bases between them. The CDR3 has 12 amino acids.